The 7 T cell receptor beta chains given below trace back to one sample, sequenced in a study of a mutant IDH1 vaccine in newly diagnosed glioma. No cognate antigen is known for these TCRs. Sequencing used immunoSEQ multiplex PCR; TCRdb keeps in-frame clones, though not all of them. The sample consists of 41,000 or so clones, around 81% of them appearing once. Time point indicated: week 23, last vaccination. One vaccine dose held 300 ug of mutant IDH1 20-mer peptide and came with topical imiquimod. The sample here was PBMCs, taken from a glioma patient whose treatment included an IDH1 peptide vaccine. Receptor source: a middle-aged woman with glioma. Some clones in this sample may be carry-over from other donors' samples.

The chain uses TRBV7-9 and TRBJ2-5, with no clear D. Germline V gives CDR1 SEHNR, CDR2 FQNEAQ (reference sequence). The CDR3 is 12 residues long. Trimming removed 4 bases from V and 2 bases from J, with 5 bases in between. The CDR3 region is CASSSSQETQYF. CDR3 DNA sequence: TGTGCCAGCAGCTCAAGTCAAGAGACCCAGTACTTC.

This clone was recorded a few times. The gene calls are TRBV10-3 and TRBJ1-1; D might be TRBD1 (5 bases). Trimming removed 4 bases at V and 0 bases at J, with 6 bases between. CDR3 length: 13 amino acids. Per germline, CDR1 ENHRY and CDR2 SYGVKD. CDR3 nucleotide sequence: TGTGCCATCAGTGGACAGCTGAACACTGAAGCTTTCTTT. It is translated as CAISGQLNTEAFF.

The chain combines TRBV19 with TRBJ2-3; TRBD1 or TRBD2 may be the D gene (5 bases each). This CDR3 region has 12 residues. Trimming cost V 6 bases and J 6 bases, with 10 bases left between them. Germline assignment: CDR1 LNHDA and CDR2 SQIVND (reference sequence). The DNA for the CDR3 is TGTGCCAGTAGATCCGGGGCGGATACGCAGTATTTT. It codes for CASRSGADTQYF.

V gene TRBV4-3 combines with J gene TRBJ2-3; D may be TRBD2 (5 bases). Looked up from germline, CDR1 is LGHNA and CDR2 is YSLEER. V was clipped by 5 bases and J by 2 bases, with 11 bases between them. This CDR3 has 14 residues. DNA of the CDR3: TGCGCCAGCAGCGTTAGCGCTCTCACAGATACGCAGTATTTT. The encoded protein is CASSVSALTDTQYF.

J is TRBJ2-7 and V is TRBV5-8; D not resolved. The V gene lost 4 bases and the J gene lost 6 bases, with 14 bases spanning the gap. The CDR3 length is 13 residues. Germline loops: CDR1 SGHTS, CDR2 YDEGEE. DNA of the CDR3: TGTGCCAGCAGCCCCTTAGTCAGACGCGAGCAGTACTTC. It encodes CASSPLVRREQYF.

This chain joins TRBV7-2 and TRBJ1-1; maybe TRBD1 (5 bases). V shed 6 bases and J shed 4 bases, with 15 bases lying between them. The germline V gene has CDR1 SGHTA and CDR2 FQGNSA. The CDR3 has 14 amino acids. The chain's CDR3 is CASRRISGTTEAFF. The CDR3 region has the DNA TGTGCCAGCAGACGAATTTCCGGGACCACTGAAGCTTTCTTT.

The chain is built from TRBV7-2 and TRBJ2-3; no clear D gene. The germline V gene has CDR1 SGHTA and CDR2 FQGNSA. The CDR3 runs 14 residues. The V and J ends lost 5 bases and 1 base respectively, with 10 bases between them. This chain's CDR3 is CASSAPVRTDTQYF. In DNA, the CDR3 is TGTGCCAGCAGCGCCCCAGTACGCACAGATACGCAGTATTTT.